These 20 T cell receptor beta chains share one sample of origin, sequenced in a study of response to subunit inactivated influenza vaccine. TCRdb itself ran the RT-PCR reads through MiXCR, one entry per CDR3 protein. This sample yields some 640,000 distinct CDR3 sequences, of which approximately 15% are seen a single time; 5.5% to 8% belongs to the top ten. This material consisted of PBMCs from blood, taken 14 to 15 days before vaccination. These receptors all come from a man aged 45-65 years who received an inactivated influenza vaccine.

V usage is TRBV12-3 or TRBV12-4 and J usage is TRBJ2-7; possible D gene TRBD1, 6 bases. The CDR3 is made up of 13 amino acids. The V and J ends lost 5 bases and 3 bases respectively, with 11 bases between them. CDR3 sequence reads: CASSPDSDYEQYF. The CDR3 DNA is TGTGCCAGCAGTCCGGACAGTGACTACGAGCAGTACTTC.

This clonotype has just a few counts. V usage is TRBV5-6 and J usage is TRBJ2-7, with no clear D. This CDR3 comprises 14 residues. Germline V gene sequence: CDR1 SGHDT, CDR2 YYEEEE. V lost 4 bases, J lost 4 bases, and 15 bases lay in between. The CDR3 here is CASSAQASIYEQYF. For the CDR3, the DNA is TGTGCCAGCAGCGCCCAGGCCTCCATTTACGAGCAGTACTTC.

This clonotype has at least ten counts. The chain recombines TRBV6-2 or TRBV6-3 with TRBJ1-1; D is ambiguous. This CDR3 is built from 13 residues. V was trimmed by 7 bases and J by 0 bases, leaving 9 bases between them. CDR1 is MNHEY and CDR2 is SVGEGT in the germline V gene. In nucleotides, the CDR3 is TGTGCCAGCACCAGACCGATGAACACTGAAGCTTTCTTT. Encoded protein: CASTRPMNTEAFF.

The rearrangement links TRBV20-1 to TRBJ2-7; D could derive from TRBD1 or TRBD2 (6 bases each). Germline CDR1 is DFQATT and CDR2 is SNEGSKA (reference sequence). The CDR3 contains 14 residues. Trimming took off 1 base at V and 2 bases at J, with 12 bases between the two ends. Here the CDR3 DNA reads TGCAGTGCTAGAGGCATGGGGGGCCCCTACGAGCAGTACTTC. Protein: CSARGMGGPYEQYF.

J is TRBJ2-2 and V is TRBV28; TRBD2 might be the D (6 bases). Trimming cost V 10 bases and J 0 bases, with 15 bases left between them. Germline values: CDR1 MDHEN, CDR2 SYDVKM. There are 15 residues in the CDR3. CDR3 nucleotide sequence: TGTGCCACCGTCCGGGGGACGGCGAACACCGGGGAGCTGTTTTTT. This encodes CATVRGTANTGELFF.

V usage is TRBV20-1 and J usage is TRBJ1-1, with unresolved D. CDR3 length equals 12 residues. From germline, CDR1 is DFQATT and CDR2 SNEGSKA (reference sequence). CDR3 bases: TGCAGCCCTAAGGTCCGGAACACTGAAGCTTTCTTT. This translates into CSPKVRNTEAFF.

The table lists this clonotype with many counts. This CDR3 reads CASSLSGGAYEQYF. The CDR3 nucleotides read TGTGCCAGCAGTTTATCCGGGGGTGCCTACGAGCAGTACTTC. The chain employs TRBV28 and TRBJ2-7; possibly TRBD2 for D (6 bases). With 1 base removed from V and 2 bases from J, the gap between germline ends came to 9 bases. Germline assignment: CDR1 MDHEN and CDR2 SYDVKM. The CDR3 totals 14 residues.

This clonotype was seen a handful of times. The V gene is TRBV20-1, the J gene TRBJ2-7, with 7 bases lining up with TRBD1. CDR1 DFQATT and CDR2 SNEGSKA come from the germline V gene (reference sequence). The CDR3 extends over 13 amino acids. With V trimmed by 6 bases and J by 4 bases, 9 bases remained unmatched. CDR3 loop: CSANDRDIYEQYF. The DNA for the CDR3 is TGCAGTGCAAATGACAGGGACATATACGAGCAGTACTTC.

The rearrangement joins TRBV6-1 to TRBJ2-1; TRBD2 matches 8 bases. CDR1 is MNHNS, CDR2 SASEGT, per germline. With V trimmed by 7 bases and J by 1 base, 6 bases remained unmatched. This CDR3 has 15 amino acids. The CDR3 loop is CASMIGLASYNEQFF. CDR3 bases: TGTGCCAGCATGATAGGACTAGCATCCTACAATGAGCAGTTCTTC.

The table lists this clonotype with a few counts. The J gene is TRBJ2-7, the V gene TRBV5-6; D is possibly TRBD1 (6 bases). Trimming pared 4 bases from V and 3 bases from J, leaving 11 bases between. The CDR3 sequence is 13 residues long. Per the germline V gene, CDR1 is SGHDT and CDR2 is YYEEEE. CDR3 amino acids: CASSRQELYEQYF. The CDR3 nucleotides are TGTGCCAGCAGCCGACAGGAACTCTACGAGCAGTACTTC.

This clonotype was seen repeatedly, ten times or more. The chain couples TRBV29-1 to TRBJ2-7; TRBD2 matches 14 bases. V shed 6 bases, J shed 4 bases, and the junction held 8 bases outside the gene matches. CDR1 and CDR2 (germline): SQVTM, ANQGSEA. The CDR3 is 15 residues long. In DNA form, the CDR3 reads TGCAGCGTGGGACTAGCGGGGGCCGCACCGTACGAGCAGTACTTC. Protein product: CSVGLAGAAPYEQYF.

This clonotype was counted a few times. This chain links TRBV25-1 with TRBJ2-7; 7 nucleotides agree with TRBD1. Germline lookup yields CDR1 MGHDK and CDR2 SYGVNS. The CDR3 loop spans 15 amino acids. With 3 bases clipped from V and 5 bases from J, the junction kept 10 bases outside the gene matches. The CDR3 DNA sequence: TGTGCCAGCAGTGACCCCAGGGGGAATCCTAACGAGCAGTACTTC. This encodes CASSDPRGNPNEQYF.

This clonotype was seen more than once but under ten times. J is TRBJ2-1 and V is TRBV12-3 or TRBV12-4; 11 positions match TRBD2. V shed 6 bases, J shed 9 bases, and the junction held 7 bases outside the gene matches. The length of the CDR3 is 14 residues. CDR3 bases: TGTGCCAGCAGAAGAATGGGACTAGCGGCTGAGCAGTTCTTC. Protein sequence: CASRRMGLAAEQFF.

The V gene is TRBV28, the J gene TRBJ2-7; 9 bases align to TRBD1. From germline, CDR1 is MDHEN and CDR2 SYDVKM. The CDR3 is 15 residues long. V lost 6 bases, J lost 4 bases, and 10 bases stayed unmatched. The CDR3 loop reads CASSTRGTGKYEQYF. CDR3 nucleotide sequence: TGTGCCAGCAGCACAAGGGGGACAGGGAAGTACGAGCAGTACTTC.

This clonotype was counted between two and nine times. The chain employs TRBV6-5 and TRBJ2-1; 11 bases fit TRBD1. The CDR3 contains 16 residues. Germline V gene data show CDR1 as MNHEY and CDR2 as SVGAGI. V was clipped by 0 bases and J by 9 bases; unmatched bases: 7. CDR3 bases: TGTGCCAGCAGTTACTCGACCGGGACAGGGGGTCGTGAGCAGTTCTTC. Its protein product is CASSYSTGTGGREQFF.

Only a few counts were recorded for this clonotype. The rearrangement links TRBV6-5 to TRBJ1-6; D remains ambiguous. Per the germline V gene, CDR1 is MNHEY and CDR2 is SVGAGI. This CDR3 spans 13 amino acids. The V and J ends lost 2 bases and 6 bases respectively, with 5 bases between them. In DNA form, the CDR3 reads TGTGCCAGCAGTTACGTTCCTAATTCACCCCTCCACTTT. Translation gives CASSYVPNSPLHF.

The rearrangement joins TRBV28 to TRBJ2-4; D is perhaps TRBD2 (7 bases). This CDR3 comprises 18 residues. V shed 5 bases and J shed 0 bases, with 20 bases lying between them. Per germline, CDR1 MDHEN and CDR2 SYDVKM. The CDR3 here is CASSPAGRGALAKNIQYF. CDR3 in DNA: TGTGCCAGCAGTCCGGCGGGTCGGGGGGCCTTAGCCAAAAACATTCAGTACTTC.

This clonotype has just a few counts. This chain links TRBV3-1 with TRBJ1-1, with unresolved D. This CDR3 has 16 amino acids. V was clipped by 0 bases and J by 4 bases, with 15 bases between them. From germline, CDR1 is LGHDT and CDR2 YNNKEL (reference sequence). CDR3 in amino acids: CASSQDLTVRSTEAFF. The CDR3 bases are TGTGCCAGCAGCCAAGACCTAACAGTTAGGAGCACTGAAGCTTTCTTT.

The chain combines TRBV20-1 with TRBJ1-1, with 7 bases matching TRBD1. Germline V gene lookup returns CDR1 DFQATT and CDR2 SNEGSKA (reference sequence). CDR3 length: 9 amino acids. Trimming removed 5 bases from V and 11 bases from J; junction bases left unmatched: 2. CDR3 amino acids: CSAGDSAFF. In nucleotides, the CDR3 is TGCAGTGCTGGGGACAGTGCTTTCTTT.

This clonotype was observed a handful of times. This chain joins TRBV12-3 or TRBV12-4 and TRBJ2-1, with D uncertain. Trimming took 6 bases from V and 10 from J, leaving 10 bases between them. There are 11 residues in the CDR3. CDR3 in amino acids: CASSPKGEQFF. CDR3 nucleotide sequence: TGTGCCAGCAGCCCAAAAGGGGAGCAGTTCTTC.